Shown below are 13 T cell receptor beta chains from a single sample sequenced in a study of blood T cell repertoires in COVID-19. Clones were read by immunoSEQ multiplex PCR, and TCRdb kept only the in-frame ones, dropping some. Here the sample spans hundreds of thousands of clones, 75% to 90% being singletons. Sequences were obtained from PBMCs or T cells enriched from blood (not recorded which). The origin of the receptors is a woman aged 18-29 years who had recovered from COVID-19.

The CDR3 DNA follows: TGTGCCTGGACCCCCAGTTGGGGACTCAATCAGCCCCAGCATTTT. As protein: CAWTPSWGLNQPQHF. The V and J genes are TRBV30 and TRBJ1-5; D might be TRBD1 (5 bases). The CDR3 consists of 15 residues. Trimming pared 4 bases from V and 3 bases from J, leaving 16 bases between. CDR1 GTSNPN and CDR2 SVGIG come from the germline V gene (reference sequence). Using reference TRBV30 and TRBJ1-5 for the parts outside the CDR3, the full variable domain is SQTIHQWPATLVQPVGSPLSLECTVEGTSNPNLYWYRQAAGRGLQLLFYSVGIGQISSEVPQNLSASRPQDRQFILSSKKLLLSDSGFYLCAWTPSWGLNQPQHFGDGTRLSIL.

This sequence joins TRBV18 and TRBJ2-3, with 8 bases aligning to TRBD1. V was pared by 4 bases and J by 1 base, with 7 bases of the junction left unmatched. The germline V gene has CDR1 KGHSH and CDR2 LQKENI. This CDR3 comprises 16 residues. CDR3 sequence: CASSLRDRLGTDTQYF. DNA of the CDR3: TGTGCCAGCTCACTTCGGGACAGGCTTGGCACAGATACGCAGTATTTT.

The rearrangement uses TRBV10-3 and TRBJ1-5; D unresolved. Germline V lookup: CDR1 ENHRY, CDR2 SYGVKD. Trimming stripped 2 bases from V and 12 bases from J, with 11 bases between. CDR3 size: 12 residues. Here the CDR3 DNA reads TGTGCCATCAGTGAGGACACCTCCCTCCAGCATTTT. Residues: CAISEDTSLQHF.

This clone was counted only a few times. The V call is TRBV19, the J call TRBJ1-5, with unresolved D. Germline CDR1 is LNHDA and CDR2 is SQIVND (reference sequence). V gave up 7 bases and J gave up 4 bases, with 8 bases separating them. CDR3 size: 12 residues. CDR3 protein: CASKAGNQPQHF. The CDR3 bases are TGTGCCAGTAAAGCCGGTAATCAGCCCCAGCATTTT.

This chain connects TRBV6-5 to TRBJ1-1, with D perhaps TRBD1 (5 bases). Trimming left V 7 bases short and J 4 bases short, with 10 bases between. The length of the CDR3 is 12 residues. Per germline, CDR1 MNHEY and CDR2 SVGAGI. For the CDR3, the DNA is TGTGCCAGCACCCCCGGGGGCACTGAAGCTTTCTTT. Protein product: CASTPGGTEAFF.

This clone was detected only once. V gene TRBV19 combines with J gene TRBJ2-7; D may be TRBD2 (6 bases). Trimming cost V 3 bases and J 3 bases, with 9 bases left between them. The CDR3 loop spans 13 amino acids. Germline loops: CDR1 LNHDA, CDR2 SQIVND (reference sequence). The DNA for the CDR3 is TGTGCCAGTAGTATCGGGCGGGGCTACGAGCAGTACTTC. Protein: CASSIGRGYEQYF.

This rearrangement joins TRBV5-6 to TRBJ2-1, with D maybe TRBD2 (7 bases). The V and J ends lost 9 bases and 6 bases respectively, with 19 bases between them. Germline CDR1 reads SGHDT; CDR2 reads YYEEEE. This CDR3 has 14 amino acids. CDR3: CATNLGGPGNEQFF. In nucleotides, the CDR3 is TGTGCCACAAACCTGGGGGGGCCGGGCAATGAGCAGTTCTTC.

The chain is built from TRBV30 and TRBJ1-1; D perhaps matches TRBD1 (6 bases). This CDR3 comprises 15 residues. V was clipped by 0 bases and J by 0 bases, with 11 bases between them. Looked up from germline, CDR1 is GTSNPN and CDR2 is SVGIG (reference sequence). The CDR3 DNA sequence: TGTGCCTGGAGTGTTTACAGGGTAATGAACACTGAAGCTTTCTTT. This sequence encodes CAWSVYRVMNTEAFF. The full variable domain, with the rest looked up from reference TRBV30 and TRBJ1-1, is SQTIHQWPATLVQPVGSPLSLECTVEGTSNPNLYWYRQAAGRGLQLLFYSVGIGQISSEVPQNLSASRPQDRQFILSSKKLLLSDSGFYLCAWSVYRVMNTEAFFGQGTRLTVV.

V usage is TRBV3-1 (or the pseudogene TRBV3-2) and J usage is TRBJ1-1, with D perhaps TRBD1 (6 bases). This CDR3 is 16 amino acids long. Germline CDR1 is LGHDT and CDR2 is YNNKEL (reference sequence). The V end lost 2 bases, the J end lost 2 bases, and 15 bases lay between the germline ends. CDR3 loop: CASSQFTGFTNTEAFF. The CDR3 DNA is TGTGCCAGCAGCCAATTTACAGGGTTTACAAACACTGAAGCTTTCTTT.

The chain has TRBV5-1 and TRBJ2-3; D is possibly TRBD2 (5 bases). CDR1 and CDR2 (germline): SGHRS, YFSETQ. The CDR3 contains 17 residues. The ends were cut back, 5 bases at V and 5 bases at J, with 24 bases in the middle. The chain's CDR3 is CASRPGWAGKEVDTQYF. Here the CDR3 DNA reads TGCGCCAGCAGACCCGGATGGGCGGGTAAAGAGGTAGATACGCAGTATTTT.

This sequence joins TRBV2 and TRBJ1-2, with TRBD1 matching 8 bases. CDR3 length: 13 amino acids. Trimming at V came to 7 bases and at J to 5 bases, leaving 6 bases not matched to a gene. Germline V CDR1 and CDR2: SNHLY, FYNNEI. The DNA for the CDR3 is TGTGCCAGCACCGGGGACAGGAGATATGGCTACACCTTC. Encoded protein: CASTGDRRYGYTF.

V is TRBV11-3 and J is TRBJ2-2; D possibly corresponds to TRBD1 (5 bases). This CDR3 spans 15 amino acids. Germline CDR1 and CDR2: SGHNT and YENEEA. Trimming shortened V by 0 bases and J by 6 bases, and 11 bases separated the two germline ends. DNA for the CDR3: TGTGCCAGCAGCTTAGATCTGGCAGGGCCCGGGGAGCTGTTTTTT. As protein: CASSLDLAGPGELFF.

In this sample, this clone turned up a few times. V usage is TRBV6-2 or TRBV6-3 and J usage is TRBJ2-1; 9 positions agree with TRBD1. In germline, CDR1 is MNHEY, CDR2 SVGEGT. V was pared by 2 bases and J by 4 bases, with 9 bases of the junction left unmatched. The CDR3 is 17 amino acids. The CDR3 DNA is TGTGCCAGCAGTTACGTCCGTGGACAGGGGAATTACAATGAGCAGTTCTTC. Translated, it gives CASSYVRGQGNYNEQFF.